This T cell receptor (beta chain) is drawn from a study of cytomegalovirus exposure and HLA in healthy donors. Study-wide results and limits: It emerged from a later analysis that several of the most significant clusters appeared to be linked to common viral pathogens. Reports state that TCR beta sequences accurately predicted most subjects' HLA-A and HLA-B alleles.

After removal of 2 bases from V and 6 bases from J, the junction contained 7 bases not matched to a gene. This CDR3 contains 16 residues. Germline CDR1 and CDR2: KGHSH and LQKENI. PCR used 60 Vbeta primers and 13 Jbeta primers. The protocol was immunoSEQ multiplex PCR, while the TCRdb copy is restricted to in-frame clones and leaves out a portion. The sample carries 76,000 or so clones, roughly 85% recorded once. Of note for this clone: What it binds is unknown.

This receptor was identified in a young man in good health and CMV-seronegative. The chain couples TRBV18 to TRBJ1-6; 7 bases line up with TRBD1. What was sequenced was PBMCs. CDR3 sequence: CASSPVPGQLNSPLHF. CDR3 bases: TGTGCCAGCTCACCAGTTCCGGGACAGCTTAATTCACCCCTCCACTTT.